Shown below are 3 T cell receptor beta chains from a single sample sequenced in a study of blood T cell repertoires in COVID-19. Measured with immunoSEQ multiplex PCR; TCRdb has only the in-frame clones, and not every one. The sample lists 120,000 to 150,000 clones, approximately 90% occurring once. Sequenced material: PBMCs or T cells enriched from blood (not recorded which). The receptor source for this set is a woman aged 25-40 years with acute COVID-19.

In this sample, this clone turned up a few times. The J gene is TRBJ2-2, the V gene TRBV28; possibly TRBD2 for D (6 bases). Germline V gives CDR1 MDHEN, CDR2 SYDVKM. V was pared by 2 bases and J by 0 bases, with 10 bases between. The CDR3 runs 16 residues. DNA of the CDR3: TGTGCCAGCAGTTTACCTGCGGGGCCGAACACCGGGGAGCTGTTTTTT. Translation gives CASSLPAGPNTGELFF.

The chain has TRBV11-1 and TRBJ2-7; D is unclear. The length of the CDR3 is 12 residues. Germline-derived CDR1 and CDR2 are SGHAT and FQDESV (reference sequence). Between the trimmed V and J ends, which lost 2 bases and 3 bases, there was a span of 5 bases. This CDR3 reads CASSLPGYEQYF. CDR3 bases: TGTGCCAGCAGCTTACCAGGCTACGAGCAGTACTTC.

V and J are TRBV30 and TRBJ2-6; D ambiguous. The germline V gene encodes CDR1 GTSNPN and CDR2 SVGIG (reference sequence). The V end lost 4 bases, the J end lost 0 bases, and 10 bases lay between the germline ends. The CDR3 covers 15 residues. The chain's CDR3 is CAWTGASSGANVLTF. The CDR3 nucleotides are TGTGCCTGGACAGGCGCAAGCTCTGGGGCCAACGTCCTGACTTTC.